Following are 10 T cell receptor beta chains from one sample sequenced in a study of blood T cell repertoires in COVID-19. TCRdb keeps only in-frame clones here, not all; method: immunoSEQ multiplex PCR. The table lists roughly 40,000 clones, roughly 88% of them singletons, with around 9% in the top ten. The sample consisted of peripheral blood. The receptor set was obtained from a woman aged 70-85 years with acute or convalescent COVID-19.

The chain joins TRBV6-5 to TRBJ1-6, with D unresolved. The V gene's germline CDR1 is MNHEY and CDR2 SVGAGI. CDR3 length equals 14 residues. Trimming took off 1 base at V and 9 bases at J, with 10 bases between the two ends. The CDR3 nucleotides are TGTGCCAGCAGTTACTTGGCCCAGATTTCACCCCTCCACTTT. Translating gives CASSYLAQISPLHF.

The rearrangement links TRBV11-3 to TRBJ2-3; the match to TRBD1 covers 10 bases. The CDR3 totals 17 residues. With V trimmed by 0 bases and J by 4 bases, 7 bases remained unmatched. CDR1 and CDR2 (germline): SGHNT, YENEEA. The CDR3 DNA follows: TGTGCCAGCAGCTTAGATCGAGGGACAGGGGAGGCAGATACGCAGTATTTT. Protein: CASSLDRGTGEADTQYF.

The J gene is TRBJ1-6, the V gene TRBV27; 9 nucleotides line up with TRBD1. Germline CDR1 MNHEY, CDR2 SMNVEV (reference sequence). The CDR3 is made up of 15 amino acids. Losses at the gene ends were 3 bases for V and 7 bases for J; bases not matched to a gene: 4. CDR3 bases: TGTGCCAGCAGTTTGACAGGGGGTGTCAATTCACCCCTCCACTTT. Its protein product is CASSLTGGVNSPLHF.

The gene calls are TRBV11-2 and TRBJ2-3, with 10 bases aligning to TRBD2. Unmatched junction bases numbered 6, after V lost 1 base and J lost 5 bases. The CDR3 totals 16 residues. The germline V gene encodes CDR1 SGHAT and CDR2 FQNNGV. CDR3 loop: CASSLGTSGVLDTQYF. DNA for the CDR3: TGTGCCAGCAGCTTAGGAACTAGCGGGGTTTTAGATACGCAGTATTTT.

This chain connects TRBV3-1 (or the pseudogene TRBV3-2) to TRBJ2-5, with 8 bases lining up with TRBD2. This CDR3 has 15 amino acids. Germline V gene sequence: CDR1 LGHDT, CDR2 YNNKEL (reference sequence). V lost 3 bases, J lost 2 bases, and 5 bases stayed unmatched. This chain's CDR3 is CASSQISGVQETQYF. CDR3 sequence (DNA): TGTGCCAGCAGCCAGATTAGCGGGGTTCAAGAGACCCAGTACTTC.

In its sample, this clone was seen once. The chain couples TRBV12-3 or TRBV12-4 to TRBJ2-5, with D maybe TRBD1 (5 bases). V lost 6 bases to trimming and J lost 5 bases, with 10 bases between them. This CDR3 is 12 amino acids long. The CDR3 loop reads CASSRALETQYF. CDR3 coding DNA: TGTGCCAGCAGCAGGGCCCTGGAGACCCAGTACTTC.

The chain carries TRBV10-1 and TRBJ2-3, with TRBD1 as a possible D gene (5 bases). The germline CDR1 and CDR2 sequences are WNHNN and SYGVQD (reference sequence). Trimming took 2 bases from V and 4 from J, leaving 13 bases between them. The CDR3 extends over 15 amino acids. The CDR3 sequence is CASSEGAAPADTQYF. In nucleotides, the CDR3 is TGCGCCAGCAGTGAGGGGGCTGCGCCCGCAGATACGCAGTATTTT.

CDR3 in amino acids: CASSLDGTSQDTQYF. CDR3 DNA sequence: TGCGCCAGCAGCTTGGACGGGACTAGTCAAGATACGCAGTATTTT. V usage is TRBV5-1 and J usage is TRBJ2-3; TRBD2 agrees at 8 bases. The V segment lost 0 bases and the J segment 5 bases; nucleotides outside the gene matches: 5. Germline V gives CDR1 SGHRS, CDR2 YFSETQ. The CDR3 is 15 amino acids.

The chain recombines TRBV2 with TRBJ2-1, with 8 bases identical to TRBD2. V was clipped by 8 bases and J by 4 bases; unmatched bases: 7. Germline CDR1 SNHLY, CDR2 FYNNEI. The CDR3 totals 14 residues. The CDR3 loop reads CASRGTRGYNEQFF. CDR3 coding DNA: TGTGCCAGCCGCGGGACTAGGGGATACAATGAGCAGTTCTTC.

The J gene is TRBJ1-5, the V gene TRBV6-5; 7 positions agree with TRBD1. CDR3 length: 13 residues. Germline CDR1 MNHEY, CDR2 SVGAGI. The ends lost 8 bases at V and 4 bases at J; junction bases unmatched: 5. The CDR3 coding sequence is TGTGCCAGCCGGGACAGCCGAAATCAGCCCCAGCATTTT. It specifies CASRDSRNQPQHF.